What follows are 10 T cell receptor beta chains derived from one specimen sequenced in a study of graft-versus-host responses after intestinal transplantation. Assay: immunoSEQ multiplex PCR; the TCRdb copy retains only in-frame clones and omits some. Among under 150,000 clones listed, around 94% were seen once. Antigens of these TCRs are unknown. The source material was unstimulated CD4+ T cells sorted from spleen or lymph node cells, sampled before intestinal transplant. These receptors were taken from a human donor who received an intestinal transplant.

This clone was detected only once. The rearrangement uses TRBV2 and TRBJ2-5; D call uncertain. With 8 bases removed from V and 6 bases from J, the gap between germline ends came to 19 bases. Germline V gene lookup returns CDR1 SNHLY and CDR2 FYNNEI. This CDR3 is built from 14 residues. The CDR3 coding sequence is TGTGCCAGCGGAGTCGACTCCGCAACGCAGACCCAGTACTTC. This codes for CASGVDSATQTQYF.

The chain employs TRBV11-3 and TRBJ2-1, with D perhaps matching TRBD1 (7 bases). The V end was cut by 5 bases, the J end by 0 bases, with 17 bases between. CDR1 and CDR2 (germline): SGHNT, YENEEA. CDR3 length equals 17 residues. The CDR3 here is CASSQWGAGGSYNEQFF. For the CDR3, the DNA is TGTGCCAGCAGCCAATGGGGGGCAGGGGGCTCCTACAATGAGCAGTTCTTC.

The V gene is TRBV29-1, the J gene TRBJ2-3; TRBD2 might be the D (7 bases). The CDR3 covers 13 residues. V gave up 4 bases and J gave up 7 bases, with 15 bases separating them. Per germline, CDR1 SQVTM and CDR2 ANQGSEA. CDR3 protein: CSVASGGVYTQYF. CDR3 sequence (DNA): TGCAGCGTTGCCTCGGGGGGCGTTTATACGCAGTATTTT.

The CDR3 spells CASSLEERRGNNEQFF. In nucleotides, the CDR3 is TGCGCCAGCAGCTTGGAGGAACGCAGGGGTAACAATGAGCAGTTCTTC. The rearrangement links TRBV5-1 to TRBJ2-1; D possibly corresponds to TRBD1 (6 bases). Germline V gene sequence: CDR1 SGHRS, CDR2 YFSETQ. The CDR3 runs 16 residues. V was trimmed by 0 bases and J by 5 bases, leaving 15 bases between them. Combining the CDR3 with reference TRBV5-1 and TRBJ2-1 gives the whole variable domain KAGVTQTPRYLIKTRGQQVTLSCSPISGHRSVSWYQQTPGQGLQFLFEYFSETQRNKGNFPGRFSGRQFSNSRSEMNVSTLELGDSALYLCASSLEERRGNNEQFFGPGTRLTVL.

This clone showed up just once. The V call is TRBV7-9, the J call TRBJ1-5; 8 nucleotides agree with TRBD1. Germline CDR1 and CDR2: SEHNR and FQNEAQ (reference sequence). V was clipped by 5 bases and J by 5 bases; unmatched bases: 8. The CDR3 loop spans 15 amino acids. In nucleotides, the CDR3 is TGTGCCAGCAGCGTAGGGACAGGTAATTATCAGCCCCAGCATTTT. It yields the protein CASSVGTGNYQPQHF.

This clone was seen a single time. This rearrangement joins TRBV7-9 to TRBJ2-1; D gene unclear. Germline V gene lookup returns CDR1 SEHNR and CDR2 FQNEAQ (reference sequence). Between the trimmed V and J ends, which lost 9 bases and 11 bases, there was a span of 20 bases. The CDR3 is made up of 13 amino acids. The CDR3 sequence: CASTTTPGPQQFF. Written as DNA, the CDR3 is TGTGCCAGTACAACTACACCAGGACCCCAGCAGTTCTTC.

The J gene is TRBJ1-2, the V gene TRBV2, with D possibly matching TRBD1 (5 bases). Germline loops: CDR1 SNHLY, CDR2 FYNNEI. Trimming pared 1 base from V and 2 bases from J, leaving 11 bases between. This CDR3 has 15 residues. CDR3 amino acids: CASSEGLQANYGYTF. The DNA of the CDR3 is TGTGCCAGCAGTGAAGGACTACAGGCGAACTATGGCTACACCTTC. Drawing the rest from reference TRBV2 and TRBJ1-2, the complete variable domain is EPEVTQTPSHQVTQMGQEVILRCVPISNHLYFYWYRQILGQKVEFLVSFYNNEISEKSEIFDDQFSVERPDGSNFTLKIRSTKLEDSAMYFCASSEGLQANYGYTFGSGTRLTVV.

The chain carries TRBV7-3 and TRBJ2-7; TRBD1 matches 8 bases. Germline-derived CDR1 and CDR2 are SGHTA and FQGTGA. V was pared by 3 bases and J by 4 bases, with 5 bases of the junction left unmatched. CDR3 size: 14 residues. In DNA form, the CDR3 reads TGTGCCAGCAGCTTCAGGGGGCGCGTGTACGAGCAGTACTTC. Amino acid sequence: CASSFRGRVYEQYF.

V and J are TRBV5-6 and TRBJ2-6, with D possibly matching TRBD2 (5 bases). Trimming stripped 1 base from V and 1 base from J, with 15 bases between. The CDR3 runs to 18 residues. Germline assignment: CDR1 SGHDT and CDR2 YYEEEE. The CDR3 DNA is TGTGCCAGCAGCTTGATGACGGGCGGGCGATCTGGGGCCAACGTCCTGACTTTC. It specifies CASSLMTGGRSGANVLTF.

This clone has just one count. The J gene is TRBJ2-1, the V gene TRBV5-1; TRBD2 matches at 9 bases. The germline V gene encodes CDR1 SGHRS and CDR2 YFSETQ. This CDR3 comprises 15 residues. J was trimmed by 5 bases and V by 4 bases; bases with no gene match: 7. DNA for the CDR3: TGCGCCAGCAGCCTAGGGACTAGCTGGAACAATGAGCAGTTCTTC. Translated: CASSLGTSWNNEQFF.